This T cell receptor beta chain was recorded in a study of technical replicates of blood from several donors. This clone was detected once. Data came from immunoSEQ multiplex PCR; TCRdb stores just in-frame clones and leaves some out. The sample records tens of thousands of clones, approximately 90% being singletons. Source material: T cells isolated from PBMCs. The receptor's source is a human donor in good health.

The CDR3, as DNA: TGTGCCAGCAGCTGGGCGACTACGTCGAACACCGGGGAGCTGTTTTTT. Residues: CASSWATTSNTGELFF. J is TRBJ2-2 and V is TRBV7-9, with D maybe TRBD2 (5 bases). V was clipped by 4 bases and J by 0 bases, with 12 bases between them. Germline CDR1 and CDR2: SEHNR and FQNEAQ (reference sequence). This CDR3 spans 16 amino acids.